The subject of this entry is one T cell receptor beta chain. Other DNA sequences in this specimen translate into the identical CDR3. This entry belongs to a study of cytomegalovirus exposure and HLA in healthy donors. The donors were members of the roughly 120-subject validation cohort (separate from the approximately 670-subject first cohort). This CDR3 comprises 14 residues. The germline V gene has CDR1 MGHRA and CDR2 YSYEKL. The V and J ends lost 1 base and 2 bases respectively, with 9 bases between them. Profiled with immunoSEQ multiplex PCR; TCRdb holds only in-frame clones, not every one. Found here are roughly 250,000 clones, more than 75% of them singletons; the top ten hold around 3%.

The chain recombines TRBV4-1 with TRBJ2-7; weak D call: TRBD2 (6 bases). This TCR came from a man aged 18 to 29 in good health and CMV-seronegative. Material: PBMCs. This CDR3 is CASSQVPGAYEQYF. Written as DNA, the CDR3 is TGCGCCAGCAGCCAAGTACCGGGGGCCTACGAGCAGTACTTC.